The sequence of this TCR beta chain was determined in a study of T cell responses to AZD1222 COVID-19 vaccine. Study findings and constraints: Repertoire collection took place solely once the T cell response had peaked. The donor cohort was predominantly white British with a female majority, and clonal diversity may have been underestimated. Following two doses of AZD1222, Spike-specific TCR breadth and depth rose.

V gave up 5 bases and J gave up 2 bases, with 13 bases separating them. The CDR3 loop spans 14 amino acids. Germline values: CDR1 MDHEN, CDR2 SYDVKM. As regards this clone: Its specificity is unknown.

Combined were second doses at about 4 or about 12 weeks. Profiled with immunoSEQ multiplex PCR; TCRdb holds only in-frame clones, not every one. The sample shows 130,000 or so clones, more than 85% of them seen only once. The V call is TRBV28, the J call TRBJ2-7; unclear D gene. The input for sequencing was peripheral blood, taken 28 days after the second AZD1222 dose. This TCR was recovered from an adult who received the AZD1222 COVID-19 vaccine. This CDR3 is CASSPRVQPYEQYV. Written as DNA, the CDR3 is TGTGCCAGCAGTCCCCGGGTCCAACCCTACGAGCAGTACGTC.